The 29 T cell receptor beta chains listed next were all sequenced from one sample in a study of T cell changes during pregnancy in multiple sclerosis. Produced via immunoSEQ multiplex PCR; TCRdb's table is partial and in-frame only. Among around 30,000 clones listed, 80% to 90% were seen once. The source was CD8+ T cells from peripheral blood mononuclear cells, collected in the second trimester of pregnancy. These receptors originate from a female donor with multiple sclerosis, enrolled in a pregnancy study.

The rearrangement uses TRBV7-2 and TRBJ1-4; perhaps TRBD1 as D (6 bases). V dropped 2 bases and J dropped 2 bases, with 12 bases sitting between them. Germline-derived CDR1 and CDR2 are SGHTA and FQGNSA. The CDR3 has 16 residues. CDR3 sequence reads: CASSLHFTGTNEKLFF. The CDR3 coding sequence is TGTGCCAGCAGCTTACACTTCACAGGGACTAATGAAAAACTGTTTTTT. The full variable domain, rest sourced from reference TRBV7-2 and TRBJ1-4, is GAGVSQSPSNKVTEKGKDVELRCDPISGHTALYWYRQSLGQGLEFLIYFQGNSAPDKSGLPSDRFSAERTGGSVSTLTIQRTQQEDSAVYLCASSLHFTGTNEKLFFGSGTQLSVL.

This chain uses TRBV12-5 with TRBJ2-2; TRBD1 agrees at 8 bases. CDR3 length: 16 amino acids. After removal of 5 bases from V and 3 bases from J, the junction contained 8 bases not matched to a gene. Germline V gene lookup returns CDR1 LGHNT and CDR2 FRNRAP. The CDR3 is CASGRKDRGDTGELFF. Written as DNA, the CDR3 is TGTGCTAGTGGTAGGAAAGACAGGGGAGACACCGGGGAGCTGTTTTTT.

This clone was counted a few times. The V call is TRBV6-4, the J call TRBJ2-2, with 12 bases identical to TRBD2. Germline V gives CDR1 MRHNA, CDR2 SNTAGT. Germline trimming cut 3 bases from V and 6 bases from J; bases unmatched to any gene: 2. The CDR3 has 15 residues. CDR3 region: CASSETSGSPGELFF. The DNA of the CDR3 is TGTGCCAGCAGTGAGACTAGCGGGAGCCCCGGGGAGCTGTTTTTT.

The J gene is TRBJ2-5, the V gene TRBV19, with 12 bases lining up with TRBD2. This CDR3 comprises 19 residues. V dropped 5 bases and J dropped 7; count of bases not matched to a gene: 20. Germline values: CDR1 LNHDA, CDR2 SQIVND (reference sequence). CDR3 DNA sequence: TGTGCCAGTAGTTTAGGACTAGCGGGGAAGAGGGGCCGTCGAGGGACCCAGTACTTC. It encodes CASSLGLAGKRGRRGTQYF.

V is TRBV5-1 and J is TRBJ2-1, with TRBD1 matching over 8 bases. The CDR3 spans 16 residues. Germline lookup yields CDR1 SGHRS and CDR2 YFSETQ. After removal of 4 bases from V and 7 bases from J, the junction contained 13 bases not matched to a gene. The CDR3 reads CASSGPDRGPKNEQFF. As DNA, the CDR3 is TGCGCCAGCAGCGGCCCTGACAGGGGACCTAAAAATGAGCAGTTCTTC.

The rearrangement uses TRBV7-9 and TRBJ2-3; 9 positions agree with TRBD1. In germline, CDR1 is SEHNR, CDR2 FQNEAQ (reference sequence). The V segment lost 0 bases and the J segment 0 bases; nucleotides outside the gene matches: 7. The CDR3 loop spans 18 amino acids. The CDR3 coding sequence is TGTGCCAGCAGCTTAGCGGTCGGGGGGACAGGGAGCACAGATACGCAGTATTTT. It yields the protein CASSLAVGGTGSTDTQYF.

The chain combines TRBV6-5 with TRBJ2-1; tentative D call: TRBD1 (8 bases). The germline V and J ends were trimmed by 5 bases and 6 bases, with 17 bases remaining between them. This CDR3 spans 15 amino acids. Germline assignment: CDR1 MNHEY and CDR2 SVGAGI. DNA for the CDR3: TGTGCCAGCAGTCCTACAGGGGGGGAAGGCAATGAGCAGTTCTTC. Translation gives CASSPTGGEGNEQFF.

This chain uses TRBV7-9 with TRBJ2-1, with TRBD1 matching over 10 bases. CDR1 and CDR2 from the germline V gene are SEHNR and FQNEAQ (reference sequence). The CDR3 spans 15 residues. The V gene end was trimmed by 3 bases and the J gene end by 7 bases; junction bases not matched to a gene: 6. In DNA form, the CDR3 reads TGTGCCAGCAGCTTCGGGACAGGGGATGTTAATGAGCAGTTCTTC. Its protein is CASSFGTGDVNEQFF.

This chain joins TRBV7-3 and TRBJ1-4; maybe TRBD1 (6 bases). V was pared by 10 bases and J by 5 bases, with 14 bases between. This CDR3 is built from 13 residues. The germline V gene has CDR1 SGHTA and CDR2 FQGTGA. CDR3 sequence: CATQGTMNEKLFF. CDR3 DNA: TGTGCCACCCAGGGGACGATGAATGAAAAACTGTTTTTT.

The V call is TRBV7-9, the J call TRBJ2-7; a weak D match, TRBD2 (6 bases). The CDR3 is 15 amino acids. Germline V gene lookup returns CDR1 SEHNR and CDR2 FQNEAQ (reference sequence). Trimming shortened V by 5 bases and J by 0 bases, and 14 bases separated the two germline ends. CDR3 DNA sequence: TGTGCCAGCAGCATCCGGGACTTTGCCTCCTACGAGCAGTACTTC. It codes for CASSIRDFASYEQYF.

The table lists this clone with a count of one. The V gene is TRBV27, the J gene TRBJ2-5; 9 nucleotides agree with TRBD2. Trimming took 2 bases from V and 3 from J; bases not matched to a gene: 7. Germline lookup yields CDR1 MNHEY and CDR2 SMNVEV (reference sequence). The CDR3 runs 16 residues. CDR3 sequence: CASSLIAGAYEETQYF. The CDR3 region has the DNA TGTGCCAGCAGTTTAATAGCGGGAGCGTACGAAGAGACCCAGTACTTC.

V is TRBV28 and J is TRBJ1-5; unclear D gene. Per the germline V gene, CDR1 is MDHEN and CDR2 is SYDVKM. The CDR3 runs to 18 residues. The ends were cut back, 5 bases at V and 1 base at J, with 21 bases in the middle. As DNA, the CDR3 is TGTGCCAGCAGTACCGGGAGCTGGTTGATGGGGAGCAATCAGCCCCAGCATTTT. Translation gives CASSTGSWLMGSNQPQHF.

The chain has TRBV7-9 and TRBJ2-7; 10 positions match TRBD2. This CDR3 has 15 amino acids. From germline, CDR1 is SEHNR and CDR2 FQNEAQ (reference sequence). V was clipped by 5 bases and J by 4 bases; unmatched bases: 8. As DNA, the CDR3 is TGTGCCAGCAGCCCCAGCGGGAGGGCCTCGTACGAGCAGTACTTC. Protein product: CASSPSGRASYEQYF.

This clone was counted a few times. This rearrangement joins TRBV5-1 to TRBJ1-2, with TRBD1 identical over 9 bases. Germline-derived CDR1 and CDR2 are SGHRS and YFSETQ. Trimming at V came to 4 bases and at J to 6 bases, leaving 7 bases not matched to a gene. The CDR3 contains 14 residues. CDR3 sequence reads: CASSAWDREDGYTF. The CDR3 DNA is TGCGCCAGCAGCGCATGGGACAGGGAAGATGGCTACACCTTC.

The rearrangement links TRBV13 to TRBJ1-1; 7 bases line up with TRBD1. Germline CDR1 reads PRHDT; CDR2 reads FYEKMQ (reference sequence). Trimming removed 4 bases from V and 4 bases from J; junction bases left unmatched: 12. The CDR3 spans 16 residues. The CDR3, as DNA: TGTGCCAGCAGCTCCACAATGACAGGGAGTCGCACTGAAGCTTTCTTT. This sequence encodes CASSSTMTGSRTEAFF.

The gene calls are TRBV7-9 and TRBJ2-1; 8 nucleotides agree with TRBD2. The V gene's germline CDR1 is SEHNR and CDR2 FQNEAQ (reference sequence). This CDR3 region has 15 residues. V was pared by 5 bases and J by 2 bases, with 5 bases of the junction left unmatched. The CDR3 coding sequence is TGTGCCAGCAGCCACAGCGGGAGCACCTACAATGAGCAGTTCTTC. Encoded protein: CASSHSGSTYNEQFF. The variable domain in full, with the rest retrieved from reference TRBV7-9 and TRBJ2-1, is DTGVSQNPRHKITKRGQNVTFRCDPISEHNRLYWYRQTLGQGPEFLTYFQNEAQLEKSRLLSDRFSAERPKGSFSTLEIQRTEQGDSAMYLCASSHSGSTYNEQFFGPGTRLTVL.

This rearrangement joins TRBV6-5 to TRBJ2-1; D may be TRBD1 (6 bases). Per germline, CDR1 MNHEY and CDR2 SVGAGI. Deletions cut 5 bases from V and 4 bases from J, with 15 bases between. This CDR3 is built from 15 residues. CDR3 region: CASSKQGPSYNEQFF. CDR3 nucleotides: TGTGCCAGCAGTAAACAGGGCCCCTCGTACAATGAGCAGTTCTTC.

J is TRBJ2-3 and V is TRBV9; the match to TRBD2 covers 11 bases. Germline V gives CDR1 SGDLS, CDR2 YYNGEE. The CDR3 sequence is 17 residues long. Trimming removed 0 bases from V and 5 bases from J; junction bases left unmatched: 8. This chain's CDR3 is CASSVVGASGGLDTQYF. CDR3 bases: TGTGCCAGCAGCGTAGTCGGGGCTAGCGGGGGGTTAGATACGCAGTATTTT.

This chain joins TRBV6-4 and TRBJ2-5, with 10 bases aligning to TRBD2. Per the germline V gene, CDR1 is MRHNA and CDR2 is SNTAGT. CDR3 length equals 15 residues. Unmatched junction bases numbered 7, after V lost 5 bases and J lost 4 bases. The CDR3 sequence: CASSQIPSGRETQYF. The CDR3, as DNA: TGTGCCAGCAGTCAAATCCCTAGCGGGAGAGAGACCCAGTACTTC.

The rearrangement uses TRBV9 and TRBJ2-2, with a tentative D call TRBD1 (5 bases). This CDR3 contains 16 residues. Between the trimmed V and J ends, which lost 0 bases and 5 bases, there was a span of 14 bases. CDR1 and CDR2 from the germline V gene are SGDLS and YYNGEE. The CDR3 sequence is CASSVEGEGLTGELFF. CDR3 nucleotides: TGTGCCAGCAGCGTAGAAGGGGAAGGTTTAACCGGGGAGCTGTTTTTT.

The rearrangement links TRBV5-1 to TRBJ2-7, with TRBD2 as a possible D gene (6 bases). CDR1 is SGHRS and CDR2 is YFSETQ in the germline V gene. The CDR3 length is 14 residues. V was trimmed by 1 base and J by 4 bases, leaving 12 bases between them. CDR3 sequence (DNA): TGCGCCAGCAGCTTGCAGGCGGCGGGGTACGAGCAGTACTTC. Translated, it gives CASSLQAAGYEQYF.

The chain uses TRBV10-3 and TRBJ2-7, with 12 bases lining up with TRBD2. The CDR3 contains 16 residues. Germline trimming cut 2 bases from V and 3 bases from J; bases unmatched to any gene: 5. CDR1 and CDR2 (germline): ENHRY, SYGVKD. In DNA, the CDR3 is TGTGCCATCAGTGAGGGGGGACTAGCGGGCGACTACGAGCAGTACTTC. Its translation: CAISEGGLAGDYEQYF.

This clone is classed as medium-sized. This sequence joins TRBV6-4 and TRBJ2-3, with 10 bases lining up with TRBD2. Germline V gives CDR1 MRHNA, CDR2 SNTAGT. The CDR3 runs to 16 residues. V lost 0 bases to trimming and J lost 5 bases; unmatched junction nucleotides: 5. The CDR3 protein is CASSDSSGGAVDTQYF. Written as DNA, the CDR3 is TGTGCCAGCAGTGACTCGAGCGGGGGGGCCGTAGATACGCAGTATTTT.

The chain joins TRBV30 to TRBJ1-2, with D possibly matching TRBD1 (5 bases). The CDR3 totals 13 residues. Germline V gene sequence: CDR1 GTSNPN, CDR2 SVGIG (reference sequence). V dropped 0 bases and J dropped 5 bases, with 10 bases sitting between them. The CDR3 reads CAWSVGGGYGYTF. The CDR3 DNA follows: TGTGCCTGGAGTGTTGGGGGAGGATATGGCTACACCTTC.

V is TRBV5-6 and J is TRBJ2-1, with TRBD1 matching over 11 bases. This CDR3 is 14 amino acids long. The germline V gene encodes CDR1 SGHDT and CDR2 YYEEEE. J gave up 10 bases and V 0 bases, and 3 bases lay outside the gene matches. The CDR3 DNA is TGTGCCAGCAGCTTGGGGACAGGGGGCGGAGAGCAGTTCTTC. Translating it yields CASSLGTGGGEQFF.

The rearrangement uses TRBV27 and TRBJ2-2; maybe TRBD2 (7 bases). Germline V gene sequence: CDR1 MNHEY, CDR2 SMNVEV (reference sequence). V lost 3 bases and J 9 bases, leaving 8 bases between the germline ends. There are 12 residues in the CDR3. The CDR3 reads CASSLGGRELFF. CDR3 sequence (DNA): TGTGCCAGCAGTTTGGGGGGGCGGGAGCTGTTTTTT.

This clone is a singleton in its sample. This chain links TRBV27 with TRBJ2-1; TRBD2 agrees at 11 bases. Germline trimming cut 3 bases from V and 7 bases from J; bases unmatched to any gene: 5. Germline CDR1 reads MNHEY; CDR2 reads SMNVEV (reference sequence). This CDR3 spans 15 amino acids. The CDR3 DNA sequence: TGTGCCAGCAGTTTGGGGGCTAGCGGGGGGAATGAGCAGTTCTTC. Translated, it gives CASSLGASGGNEQFF.

V is TRBV14 and J is TRBJ2-7; D might be TRBD2 (5 bases). Per the germline V gene, CDR1 is SGHDN and CDR2 is FVKESK. V was cut by 2 bases and J by 2 bases, with 13 bases left in between. This CDR3 spans 15 amino acids. The CDR3 sequence is CASSQTTSWAYEQYF. The CDR3 coding sequence is TGTGCCAGCAGCCAAACTACTAGTTGGGCCTACGAGCAGTACTTC.

This clone was seen only once. The rearrangement links TRBV9 to TRBJ2-7; 7 bases agree with TRBD2. Germline trimming cut 0 bases from V and 3 bases from J; bases unmatched to any gene: 3. This CDR3 region has 14 residues. CDR1 is SGDLS and CDR2 is YYNGEE in the germline V gene. The CDR3 is CASSVDSGGYEQYF. The CDR3 nucleotides are TGTGCCAGCAGCGTAGATTCGGGGGGCTACGAGCAGTACTTC.